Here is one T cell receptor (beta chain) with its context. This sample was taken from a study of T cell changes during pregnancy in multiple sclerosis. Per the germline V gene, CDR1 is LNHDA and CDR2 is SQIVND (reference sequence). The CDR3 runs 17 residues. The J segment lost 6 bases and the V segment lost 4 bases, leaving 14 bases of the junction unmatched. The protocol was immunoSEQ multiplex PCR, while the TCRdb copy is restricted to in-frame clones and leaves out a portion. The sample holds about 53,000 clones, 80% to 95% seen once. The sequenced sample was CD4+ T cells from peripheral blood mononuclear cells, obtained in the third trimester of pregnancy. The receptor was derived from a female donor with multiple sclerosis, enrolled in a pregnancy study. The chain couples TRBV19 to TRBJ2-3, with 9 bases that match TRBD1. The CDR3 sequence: CASSTGVGDRDSDTQYF. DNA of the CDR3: TGTGCCAGTAGTACCGGGGTGGGGGACAGGGACTCTGATACGCAGTATTTT.